The clone carrying this T cell receptor beta chain appeared a few times. This sample stems from a study of early T cells in non-severe SARS-CoV-2 infection. In the study overall: Bulk RNA isolated from unsorted whole blood underwent sequencing; chains were not paired.

A single record per CDR3 protein comes from TCRdb applying MiXCR to the 5' RACE reads. The repertoire consists of approximately 65,000 distinct CDR3 sequences, with approximately 12% occurring once and the leading ten covering more than 1.5%. Specimen: whole blood. This clonotype originated in an adult who was a healthcare worker with PCR-confirmed SARS-CoV-2 infection or an uninfected control (not recorded which).

This CDR3 is CASSYSGRGVGIYEQYF. The CDR3 DNA reads as TGTGCCAGCAGTTACTCCGGGCGGGGGGTTGGTATCTACGAGCAGTACTTC. The rearrangement links TRBV6-5 to TRBJ2-7, with 8 positions matching TRBD2. This CDR3 region has 17 residues. J was trimmed by 3 bases and V by 0 bases; bases with no gene match: 10. The germline V gene has CDR1 MNHEY and CDR2 SVGAGI.